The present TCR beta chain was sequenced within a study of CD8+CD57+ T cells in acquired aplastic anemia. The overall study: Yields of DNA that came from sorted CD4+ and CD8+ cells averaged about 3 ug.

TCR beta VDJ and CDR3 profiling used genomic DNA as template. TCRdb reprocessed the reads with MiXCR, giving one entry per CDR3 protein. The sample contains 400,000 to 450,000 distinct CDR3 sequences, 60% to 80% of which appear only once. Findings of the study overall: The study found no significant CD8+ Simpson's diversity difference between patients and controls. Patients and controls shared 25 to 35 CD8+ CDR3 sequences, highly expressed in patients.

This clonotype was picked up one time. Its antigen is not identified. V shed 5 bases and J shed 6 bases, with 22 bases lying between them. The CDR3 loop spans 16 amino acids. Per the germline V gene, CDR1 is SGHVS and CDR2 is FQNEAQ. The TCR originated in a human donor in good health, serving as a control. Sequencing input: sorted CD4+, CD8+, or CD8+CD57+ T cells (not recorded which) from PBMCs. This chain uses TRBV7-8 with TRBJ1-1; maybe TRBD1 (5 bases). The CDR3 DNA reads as TGTGCCAGCAGCGATAGACGACAGAACCTAAAGTCTGAAGCTTTCTTT. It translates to CASSDRRQNLKSEAFF.